These 25 T cell receptor beta chains share one sample of origin, sequenced in a study of T-cell reconstitution after alpha-beta-depleted transplantation in children. For TCRbeta, the library was prepared with unique molecular identifiers. TCRdb reanalysed the PCR reads using MiXCR and keeps one entry per CDR3 protein. The sample has roughly 670,000 distinct CDR3 sequences; around 13% are singletons. The material was PBMCs, obtained before TCRalphabeta/CD19-depleted stem cell transplant. The receptor source for this set is a girl aged 2 to 9 with congenital amegakaryocytic thrombocytopenia, due to receive a stem cell transplant.

The chain is built from TRBV6-2 or TRBV6-3 and TRBJ2-5; D may correspond to TRBD1 or TRBD2 (5 bases each). The V gene lost 7 bases and the J gene lost 4 bases, with 16 bases spanning the gap. CDR1 is MNHEY and CDR2 is SVGEGT in the germline V gene. CDR3 length: 14 residues. The CDR3 is CASNLPGTGETQYF. Written as DNA, the CDR3 is TGTGCCAGCAATCTTCCGGGGACCGGAGAGACCCAGTACTTC.

This clonotype occurred many times. J is TRBJ1-2 and V is TRBV12-3 or TRBV12-4, with 7 bases that match TRBD1. The trim removed 5 bases at V and 4 bases at J, leaving 4 bases unmatched. This CDR3 spans 13 amino acids. The CDR3 nucleotides are TGTGCCAGCAGTCCAGGGGGTGTCTATGGCTACACCTTC. Its translation is CASSPGGVYGYTF.

In its sample, this clonotype was seen once. A single base separates this from a much larger clone, so it may be a read error. This chain links TRBV12-3 or TRBV12-4 with TRBJ2-7; TRBD1 agrees at 8 bases. TRBJ2-1 matches the DNA end more closely, so the J call is doubtful. The CDR3 sequence is 15 residues long. The CDR3: CASSPDRGKSYEQFF. The CDR3 DNA reads as TGTGCCAGCAGCCCCGACAGGGGAAAATCCTACGAGCAGTTCTTC.

Of note for this clonotype: Compared with germline, one end of the junction differs, possibly owing to a read error. The chain uses TRBV20-1 and TRBJ2-7; D is ambiguous. CDR1 and CDR2 from the germline V gene are DFQATT and SNEGSKA (reference sequence). This CDR3 comprises 12 residues. The CDR3 nucleotides are TGCAGTGCTAGAGCTGTTTCCTACGAGCAGCACTTC. Its protein product is CSARAVSYEQHF.

This clonotype was observed a handful of times. This chain links TRBV5-1 with TRBJ2-2; TRBD2 is a possible D gene (6 bases). The germline gives CDR1 SGHRS, CDR2 YFSETQ. Trimming cost V 1 base and J 2 bases, with 12 bases left between them. CDR3 length: 16 residues. This CDR3 reads CASSLWSSGNTGELFF. The CDR3 DNA sequence: TGCGCCAGCAGCTTGTGGAGTAGCGGCAACACCGGGGAGCTGTTTTTT.

This clonotype was seen only a few times. The rearrangement links TRBV18 to TRBJ1-4, with D possibly matching TRBD1 (6 bases). Trimming pared 6 bases from V and 14 bases from J, leaving 13 bases between. The CDR3 covers 11 residues. CDR1 and CDR2 (germline): KGHSH, LQKENI. The CDR3 is CASSSGESLFF. The CDR3, as DNA: TGTGCCAGCTCGTCAGGGGAATCTCTGTTTTTT.

This clonotype was seen only a few times. The chain uses TRBV6-2 or TRBV6-3 and TRBJ1-5; D is possibly TRBD1 (5 bases). V was clipped by 4 bases and J by 4 bases, with 8 bases between them. There are 13 residues in the CDR3. CDR1 MNHEY and CDR2 SVGEGT come from the germline V gene. CDR3 DNA: TGTGCCAGCAGTTGGGACGAAAATCAGCCCCAGCATTTT. It translates to CASSWDENQPQHF.

This clonotype was recorded many times. The CDR3 DNA is TGTGCCAGCAGTGTGGGCTCAAGCTCCTACGAGCAGTACTTC. It codes for CASSVGSSSYEQYF. The chain combines TRBV25-1 with TRBJ2-7; no clear D. This CDR3 contains 14 residues. Germline V gives CDR1 MGHDK, CDR2 SYGVNS. Trimming took 4 bases from V and 0 from J, leaving 10 bases between them.

This clonotype appeared many times. This chain connects TRBV20-1 to TRBJ2-7; D gene ambiguous. Germline CDR1 is DFQATT and CDR2 is SNEGSKA (reference sequence). The germline V and J ends were trimmed by 5 bases and 3 bases, with 11 bases remaining between them. The CDR3 loop spans 12 amino acids. CDR3 nucleotides: TGCAGTGCTCGGCAGGACCTCTACGAGCAGTACTTC. Protein sequence: CSARQDLYEQYF.

Only a few counts were recorded for this clonotype. The V call is TRBV29-1, the J call TRBJ1-1; D uncertain. From germline, CDR1 is SQVTM and CDR2 ANQGSEA. CDR3 length: 18 amino acids. Trimming removed 2 bases at V and 4 bases at J, with 26 bases between. The CDR3 DNA follows: TGCAGCGTTGAAAATCGGGGAGGGAAGACATGGCGGGGCACTGAAGCTTTCTTT. It is translated as CSVENRGGKTWRGTEAFF.

The chain recombines TRBV6-5 with TRBJ1-2, with 8 bases fitting TRBD1. Trimming cost V 4 bases and J 7 bases; bases outside gene matches: 11. Germline-derived CDR1 and CDR2 are MNHEY and SVGAGI. The CDR3 sequence is 15 residues long. This chain's CDR3 is CASSFSIHRGVGYTF. The CDR3 nucleotides are TGTGCCAGCAGTTTCTCGATCCACAGGGGGGTTGGCTACACCTTC.

The chain couples TRBV7-6 to TRBJ2-7; D uncertain. The CDR3 extends over 13 amino acids. Trimming took 5 bases from V and 3 from J, leaving 11 bases between them. CDR1 and CDR2 (germline): SGHVS, FNYEAQ. In DNA, the CDR3 is TGTGCCAGCAGCCTCACACCTCTCTACGAGCAGTACTTC. Translation gives CASSLTPLYEQYF.

This clonotype was seen ten or more times. The chain links TRBV5-1 to TRBJ2-1; 10 nucleotides line up with TRBD2. CDR3 length: 16 residues. Germline CDR1 SGHRS, CDR2 YFSETQ. V shed 4 bases and J 0 bases; nucleotides not matched to a gene: 4. CDR3 nucleotides: TGCGCCAGCAGCATAACTAGCGGGAACTCCTACAATGAGCAGTTCTTC. Amino acids: CASSITSGNSYNEQFF.

This clonotype was found many times. V and J are TRBV5-1 and TRBJ2-1; possibly TRBD1 or TRBD2 for D (5 bases each). V lost 2 bases, J lost 0 bases, and 9 bases lay in between. Looked up from germline, CDR1 is SGHRS and CDR2 is YFSETQ. The CDR3 contains 15 residues. CDR3 in amino acids: CASSLADNSYNEQFF. The DNA of the CDR3 is TGCGCCAGCAGCTTAGCGGACAACTCCTACAATGAGCAGTTCTTC. Variable domain in full (rest from reference TRBV5-1 and TRBJ2-1): KAGVTQTPRYLIKTRGQQVTLSCSPISGHRSVSWYQQTPGQGLQFLFEYFSETQRNKGNFPGRFSGRQFSNSRSEMNVSTLELGDSALYLCASSLADNSYNEQFFGPGTRLTVL.

The chain is built from TRBV20-1 and TRBJ1-4; D unclear. V gave up 1 base and J gave up 8 bases, with 2 bases separating them. The germline gives CDR1 DFQATT, CDR2 SNEGSKA (reference sequence). This CDR3 has 10 residues. The CDR3 spells CSARGEKLFF. The CDR3 DNA sequence: TGCAGTGCTAGAGGGGAAAAACTGTTTTTT.

The V call is TRBV10-3, the J call TRBJ2-1, with D maybe TRBD2 (6 bases). Germline CDR1 is ENHRY and CDR2 is SYGVKD. Between the trimmed V and J ends, which lost 8 bases and 7 bases, there was a span of 15 bases. This CDR3 contains 13 residues. CDR3 region: CAIASGVWNEQFF. In DNA form, the CDR3 reads TGTGCCATCGCATCGGGAGTCTGGAATGAGCAGTTCTTC.

This chain joins TRBV5-1 and TRBJ2-1; 13 bases match TRBD2. Germline V lookup: CDR1 SGHRS, CDR2 YFSETQ. The CDR3 covers 15 residues. J lost 10 bases, V lost 0 bases, and 4 bases had no gene match. In DNA form, the CDR3 reads TGCGCCAGCAGCTTGGAGGGACTAGCGGGAAGGGAGCAGTTCTTC. The encoded protein is CASSLEGLAGREQFF.

The chain employs TRBV20-1 and TRBJ2-1, with a weak D call TRBD2 (5 bases). The CDR3 is 15 amino acids. Germline V CDR1 and CDR2: DFQATT, SNEGSKA (reference sequence). The V gene lost 0 bases and the J gene lost 3 bases, with 12 bases spanning the gap. The CDR3 spells CSARDAGKDYNEQFF. CDR3 in DNA: TGCAGTGCTAGAGATGCCGGGAAGGACTACAATGAGCAGTTCTTC.

The chain couples TRBV6-4 to TRBJ2-1, with 7 bases fitting TRBD2. The V gene end was trimmed by 3 bases and the J gene end by 5 bases; junction bases not matched to a gene: 7. The V gene's germline CDR1 is MRHNA and CDR2 SNTAGT. The CDR3 covers 15 residues. This chain's CDR3 is CASSEVAGADNEQFF. CDR3 DNA: TGTGCCAGCAGTGAGGTTGCGGGAGCTGACAATGAGCAGTTCTTC.

At least ten counts were recorded for this clonotype. The chain joins TRBV20-1 to TRBJ2-7; TRBD2 might be the D (6 bases). This CDR3 has 14 residues. Per the germline V gene, CDR1 is DFQATT and CDR2 is SNEGSKA (reference sequence). Trimming took 5 bases from V and 3 from J, leaving 17 bases between them. CDR3: CSAGMGGGLYEQYF. The CDR3 region has the DNA TGCAGTGCTGGGATGGGGGGAGGCCTCTACGAGCAGTACTTC.

V usage is TRBV29-1 and J usage is TRBJ2-3; D remains ambiguous. CDR3 length equals 13 residues. V lost 5 bases and J 0 bases, leaving 9 bases between the germline ends. Germline CDR1 and CDR2: SQVTM and ANQGSEA. The CDR3 sequence is CSVRRISTDTQYF. The CDR3 DNA is TGCAGCGTTCGACGGATTAGCACAGATACGCAGTATTTT.

The genes are TRBV3-1 and TRBJ2-7; 11 bases match TRBD2. CDR1 is LGHDT, CDR2 YNNKEL, per germline (reference sequence). Trimming cost V 3 bases and J 2 bases; bases outside gene matches: 6. The CDR3 is 16 amino acids. The CDR3 sequence: CASSQSLLAGAYEQYF. In DNA form, the CDR3 reads TGTGCCAGCAGCCAGAGTTTACTAGCGGGGGCCTACGAGCAGTACTTC.

This clonotype was observed many times. The chain uses TRBV20-1 and TRBJ2-4; 11 bases fit TRBD2. Per the germline V gene, CDR1 is DFQATT and CDR2 is SNEGSKA (reference sequence). V was clipped by 6 bases and J by 5 bases; unmatched bases: 3. The CDR3 runs 13 residues. The CDR3 bases are TGCAGTGCAAATAGCGGGAGGGAAAACATTCAGTACTTC. This encodes CSANSGRENIQYF.

This clonotype was observed at least ten times. The chain carries TRBV11-1 and TRBJ2-3, with 7 bases fitting TRBD2. This CDR3 region has 16 residues. The V gene end was trimmed by 8 bases and the J gene end by 0 bases; junction bases not matched to a gene: 11. Germline V gene data show CDR1 as SGHAT and CDR2 as FQDESV (reference sequence). CDR3 loop: CASSDPGGTSTDTQYF. For the CDR3, the DNA is TGTGCCAGCTCAGACCCGGGAGGCACTAGCACAGATACGCAGTATTTT.

Of note for this clonotype: A much larger clone differs by one base, so this may be a read error. The conserved closing phenylalanine or tryptophan is absent in this CDR3, likely reflecting a read error. The chain links TRBV5-1 to TRBJ1-1; maybe TRBD1 (5 bases). CDR3 size: 14 residues. Trimming stripped 1 base from V and 6 bases from J, with 13 bases between. The germline CDR1 and CDR2 sequences are SGHRS and YFSETQ. CDR3 region: CASSLQGSGPEAFS. The DNA for the CDR3 is TGCGCCAGCAGCTTGCAGGGTTCGGGCCCTGAAGCTTTCTCT.